Below, 30 T cell receptor beta chains from the same sample are listed, as sequenced in a study of T cells in Graves' hyperthyroidism and ophthalmopathy. Authors of the study amplified TCR beta CDR3 regions from RNA transcripts. A set of HTBI primers served as the primers for a first-round RT-PCR of the TCR CDR3. TCRdb re-called the multiplex PCR reads through MiXCR, storing one row per CDR3 protein. The sample consists of around 620,000 distinct CDR3 sequences, approximately 14% of them appearing once. Sequenced material: blood. The source of these receptors is a woman younger than 35 with Graves' ophthalmopathy.

V gene TRBV11-3 combines with J gene TRBJ2-2; D is perhaps TRBD2 (5 bases). Deletions cut 0 bases from V and 1 base from J, with 9 bases between. CDR3 length: 16 residues. CDR1 is SGHNT, CDR2 YENEEA, per germline. The CDR3 bases are TGTGCCAGCAGCTTAGATTATGGGAGGAACACCGGGGAGCTGTTTTTT. Translated, it gives CASSLDYGRNTGELFF.

The table lists this clonotype with a few counts. This sequence joins TRBV4-1 and TRBJ2-1, with D possibly being TRBD2 (5 bases). Germline CDR1 is MGHRA and CDR2 is YSYEKL. The CDR3 has 15 residues. V lost 1 base and J 1 base, leaving 8 bases between the germline ends. CDR3 region: CASSQVGNSYNEQFF. For the CDR3, the DNA is TGCGCCAGCAGCCAAGTCGGGAATTCCTACAATGAGCAGTTCTTC.

The chain joins TRBV20-1 to TRBJ1-5, with D maybe TRBD1 (5 bases). CDR3 length equals 14 residues. CDR1 DFQATT and CDR2 SNEGSKA come from the germline V gene (reference sequence). Trimming stripped 3 bases from V and 6 bases from J, with 15 bases between. In nucleotides, the CDR3 is TGCAGTGCTAGTCCCGACAGCTTGGGTCAGCCCCAGCATTTT. It codes for CSASPDSLGQPQHF.

This clonotype came up many times. This chain links TRBV6-1 with TRBJ1-2; possible D gene TRBD1, 5 bases. CDR1 MNHNS and CDR2 SASEGT come from the germline V gene. The CDR3 extends over 15 amino acids. V lost 6 bases, J lost 2 bases, and 16 bases lay in between. In DNA, the CDR3 is TGTGCCAGCAGGGGGGTTGAGGGAAAGAACTATGGCTACACCTTC. This gives the protein CASRGVEGKNYGYTF.

CDR3 nucleotide sequence: TGCGCCAGCAGGGGGACTAGCGGGAACACTGAAGCTTTCTTT. Encoded protein: CASRGTSGNTEAFF. V usage is TRBV5-1 and J usage is TRBJ1-1, with TRBD1 as a possible D gene (5 bases). The CDR3 has 14 amino acids. V dropped 5 bases and J dropped 1 base, with 12 bases sitting between them. From germline, CDR1 is SGHRS and CDR2 YFSETQ.

The count of this clonotype is one. This may arise from a read error, as a much more abundant clone is one base away. CDR3 nucleotides: TGCAGTGTGTCCAGGGGGGATGAAGCTTTCTTT. This codes for CSVSRGDEAFF. V usage is TRBV20-1 and J usage is TRBJ1-1; 7 bases fit TRBD1. Per germline, CDR1 DFQATT and CDR2 SNEGSKA (reference sequence). The trim removed 7 bases at V and 7 bases at J, leaving 6 bases unmatched. This CDR3 comprises 11 residues.

This chain connects TRBV5-5 to TRBJ2-3, with D tentatively TRBD2 (5 bases). V was clipped by 7 bases and J by 5 bases, with 17 bases between them. This CDR3 has 14 residues. The germline CDR1 and CDR2 sequences are SGHKS and YYEKEE (reference sequence). CDR3 DNA: TGTGCCAGCCACCCAACTAGATATAAAGATACGCAGTATTTT. This codes for CASHPTRYKDTQYF.

This clonotype was picked up a small number of times. CDR3 region: CASRVQGRKETQYF. In DNA form, the CDR3 reads TGTGCCAGCAGAGTTCAGGGGAGGAAGGAGACCCAGTACTTC. V is TRBV5-4 and J is TRBJ2-5, with D perhaps assigned TRBD1 or TRBD2 (6 bases each). This CDR3 is 14 amino acids long. V dropped 5 bases and J dropped 5 bases, with 16 bases sitting between them. Germline values: CDR1 SGHNT, CDR2 YYREEE (reference sequence).

This clonotype appeared a few times. The chain is built from TRBV10-2 and TRBJ1-1, with 10 bases lining up with TRBD1. V shed 5 bases, J shed 7 bases, and the junction held 13 bases outside the gene matches. CDR1 is WSHSY and CDR2 is SAAADI in the germline V gene. The CDR3 is 16 amino acids. CDR3 region: CASSPVARTGGLEAFF. CDR3 bases: TGCGCCAGCAGTCCCGTTGCCCGGACAGGGGGACTTGAAGCTTTCTTT.

Ten or more counts support this clonotype. The chain combines TRBV27 with TRBJ2-5; D is tentatively TRBD1 or TRBD2 (5 bases each). The ends were cut back, 3 bases at V and 7 bases at J, with 12 bases in the middle. The CDR3 extends over 13 amino acids. The germline V gene has CDR1 MNHEY and CDR2 SMNVEV (reference sequence). The CDR3 DNA is TGTGCCAGCAGTTTGGGACCCTTGATGACCCAGTACTTC. Translating gives CASSLGPLMTQYF.

The chain is built from TRBV19 and TRBJ2-7; no reliable D call. Germline V gene lookup returns CDR1 LNHDA and CDR2 SQIVND (reference sequence). This CDR3 is built from 15 residues. V dropped 1 base and J dropped 2 bases, with 12 bases sitting between them. The CDR3: CASSIASFPTYEQYF. CDR3 DNA: TGTGCCAGTAGTATAGCAAGTTTTCCCACCTACGAGCAGTACTTC.

The V gene is TRBV5-4, the J gene TRBJ2-1; 7 bases fit TRBD1. CDR1 is SGHNT and CDR2 is YYREEE in the germline V gene (reference sequence). The V gene end was trimmed by 3 bases and the J gene end by 6 bases; junction bases not matched to a gene: 3. This CDR3 is built from 13 residues. Here the CDR3 DNA reads TGTGCCAGCAGCTCGACAGGGTCCAATGAGCAGTTCTTC. Encoded protein: CASSSTGSNEQFF.

This clonotype was recorded many times. The rearrangement uses TRBV27 and TRBJ2-7; D call uncertain. Germline-derived CDR1 and CDR2 are MNHEY and SMNVEV (reference sequence). The CDR3 consists of 11 residues. With 5 bases removed from V and 3 bases from J, the gap between germline ends came to 5 bases. CDR3 coding DNA: TGTGCCAGCAGTAATTTCTACGAGCAGTACTTC. This codes for CASSNFYEQYF.

This clonotype was seen ten or more times. V usage is TRBV2 and J usage is TRBJ1-4; weak D call: TRBD1 (5 bases). CDR1 is SNHLY, CDR2 FYNNEI, per germline. V was pared by 6 bases and J by 0 bases, with 11 bases between. This CDR3 has 15 amino acids. This CDR3 reads CASRAGPATNEKLFF. CDR3 sequence (DNA): TGTGCCAGCAGGGCAGGGCCAGCAACTAATGAAAAACTGTTTTTT.

This clonotype was seen more than once but under ten times. The CDR3 loop reads CASSLALRLAGGIQETQYF. The CDR3 coding sequence is TGTGCCAGCAGCTTAGCGCTACGGCTAGCGGGAGGGATCCAAGAGACCCAGTACTTC. J is TRBJ2-5 and V is TRBV7-9; 12 bases agree with TRBD2. The trim removed 0 bases at V and 1 base at J, leaving 9 bases unmatched. The germline V gene has CDR1 SEHNR and CDR2 FQNEAQ (reference sequence). CDR3 length: 19 residues.

This clonotype was detected many times. V is TRBV20-1 and J is TRBJ1-1; 8 bases are shared with TRBD1. The CDR3 is made up of 15 amino acids. CDR1 DFQATT and CDR2 SNEGSKA come from the germline V gene (reference sequence). J lost 1 base, V lost 4 bases, and 8 bases had no gene match. The CDR3 DNA follows: TGCAGTGCTATCAACTCCGGGACAGGGAACACTGAAGCTTTCTTT. It yields the protein CSAINSGTGNTEAFF.

The chain uses TRBV6-1 and TRBJ2-7; 10 bases are shared with TRBD2. The germline CDR1 and CDR2 sequences are MNHNS and SASEGT. This CDR3 comprises 15 residues. V lost 2 bases to trimming and J lost 7 bases; unmatched junction nucleotides: 8. The CDR3 DNA is TGTGCCAGCAGTGAATCGGGACTAGCGACGTTTGAGCAGTACTTC. Translated, it gives CASSESGLATFEQYF.

This clonotype has ten or more counts. This chain links TRBV3-1 with TRBJ2-3; a weak D match, TRBD1 (5 bases). Germline values: CDR1 LGHDT, CDR2 YNNKEL (reference sequence). The CDR3 totals 17 residues. Trimming removed 0 bases at V and 1 base at J, with 14 bases between. The CDR3 spells CASSQDPGATRTDTQYF. CDR3 DNA: TGTGCCAGCAGCCAAGATCCTGGGGCCACCCGCACAGATACGCAGTATTTT.

This clonotype has just a few counts. The rearrangement links TRBV5-8 to TRBJ2-7; 11 bases are shared with TRBD1. The CDR3 runs to 19 residues. Looked up from germline, CDR1 is SGHTS and CDR2 is YDEGEE. V dropped 3 bases and J dropped 0; count of bases not matched to a gene: 14. The CDR3 DNA is TGTGCCAGCAGCTCCCCACGGGACAGGGGGTCTCACCCCTCCTACGAGCAGTACTTC. Its translation is CASSSPRDRGSHPSYEQYF.

This clonotype was found a few times. The chain recombines TRBV9 with TRBJ2-3, with 7 bases that match TRBD1. Germline V CDR1 and CDR2: SGDLS, YYNGEE. V lost 5 bases to trimming and J lost 0 bases; unmatched junction nucleotides: 24. The CDR3 spans 21 residues. In DNA, the CDR3 is TGTGCCAGCAGACTCAACCTTTTATCCGGACAGGCCAATTTTAGCACAGATACGCAGTATTTT. Encoded protein: CASRLNLLSGQANFSTDTQYF. Supplemented by reference TRBV9 and TRBJ2-3, the full variable domain reads DSGVTQTPKHLITATGQRVTLRCSPRSGDLSVYWYQQSLDQGLQFLIQYYNGEERAKGNILERFSAQQFPDLHSELNLSSLELGDSALYFCASRLNLLSGQANFSTDTQYFGPGTRLTVL.

This clonotype was seen at least ten times. The chain combines TRBV7-2 with TRBJ2-7, with D possibly being TRBD1 or TRBD2 (5 bases each). Trimming left V 5 bases short and J 6 bases short, with 17 bases between. Looked up from germline, CDR1 is SGHTA and CDR2 is FQGNSA. The CDR3 contains 14 residues. The CDR3: CASSPRRSGSEQYF. The CDR3 DNA reads as TGTGCCAGCAGCCCACGCCGCTCAGGGAGCGAGCAGTACTTC. Using reference TRBV7-2 and TRBJ2-7 for the parts outside the CDR3, the full variable domain is GAGVSQSPSNKVTEKGKDVELRCDPISGHTALYWYRQSLGQGLEFLIYFQGNSAPDKSGLPSDRFSAERTGGSVSTLTIQRTQQEDSAVYLCASSPRRSGSEQYFGPGTRLTVT.

Details on this clonotype: At one boundary the junction diverges from the germline segment, which might be a read error. This chain joins TRBV5-8 and TRBJ2-2, with a possible D match to TRBD1 (6 bases). Germline V gene data show CDR1 as SGHTS and CDR2 as YDEGEE. The CDR3 spans 14 residues. CDR3: CASSLWQGTRELFF. For the CDR3, the DNA is TGTGCCAGCAGCTTGTGGCAGGGGACGAGGGAACTGTTTTTT.

This clonotype was detected a few times. At one boundary the junction diverges from the germline segment, which might be a read error. The chain joins TRBV5-1 to TRBJ2-1; D might be TRBD1 (7 bases). Germline CDR1 and CDR2: SGHRS and YFSETQ. The CDR3 length is 13 residues. This CDR3 reads CASSLPQGGEQFF. In DNA form, the CDR3 reads TGTGCCAGCAGCTTACCCCAGGGGGGTGAGCAGTTCTTC.

This clonotype was seen repeatedly, ten times or more. The rearrangement links TRBV7-9 to TRBJ2-5; weak D call: TRBD2 (6 bases). CDR1 is SEHNR, CDR2 FQNEAQ, per germline (reference sequence). The CDR3 is 17 amino acids. V was trimmed by 3 bases and J by 5 bases, leaving 22 bases between them. The CDR3 here is CASSFFRESSFSETQYF. The CDR3, as DNA: TGTGCCAGCAGCTTTTTCCGGGAGTCGTCTTTTTCGGAGACCCAGTACTTC.

There are many counts of this clonotype. V and J are TRBV7-2 and TRBJ2-1; D may be TRBD1 (5 bases). CDR1 SGHTA and CDR2 FQGNSA come from the germline V gene. Trimming left V 1 base short and J 3 bases short, with 10 bases between. CDR3 size: 15 residues. Here the CDR3 DNA reads TGTGCCAGCAGCTTAGGCCAGGGAAGCTACAATGAGCAGTTCTTC. It encodes CASSLGQGSYNEQFF.

Many counts were recorded for this clonotype. This chain uses TRBV7-3 with TRBJ2-2, with 7 bases identical to TRBD2. The germline V gene has CDR1 SGHTA and CDR2 FQGTGA. Trimming removed 0 bases from V and 7 bases from J; junction bases left unmatched: 5. The CDR3 sequence is 15 residues long. The chain's CDR3 is CASSLTVTSDGELFF. Here the CDR3 DNA reads TGTGCCAGCAGCTTAACGGTCACTAGCGACGGGGAGCTGTTTTTT.

This clonotype was detected many times. The chain has TRBV11-2 and TRBJ2-1; 9 nucleotides agree with TRBD2. Germline CDR1 SGHAT, CDR2 FQNNGV. CDR3 length: 15 residues. V shed 4 bases, J shed 2 bases, and the junction held 3 bases outside the gene matches. In DNA form, the CDR3 reads TGTGCCAGCAGCTGGGGCGGGAGGGCCTACAATGAGCAGTTCTTC. Its translation: CASSWGGRAYNEQFF.

J is TRBJ2-7 and V is TRBV19, with a weak D call TRBD1 (5 bases). Germline V lookup: CDR1 LNHDA, CDR2 SQIVND (reference sequence). V lost 3 bases and J 3 bases, leaving 12 bases between the germline ends. CDR3 size: 14 residues. DNA for the CDR3: TGTGCCAGTAGTATTGGCAGGGCCCACTACGAGCAGTACTTC. Translating gives CASSIGRAHYEQYF.

This clonotype was seen repeatedly, ten times or more. The CDR3 sequence is CSATDRTYEQYF. The CDR3 bases are TGCAGTGCCACCGACAGGACCTACGAGCAGTACTTC. The chain joins TRBV20-1 to TRBJ2-7, with D perhaps TRBD1 (6 bases). Germline loops: CDR1 DFQATT, CDR2 SNEGSKA (reference sequence). This CDR3 contains 12 residues. The V end lost 6 bases, the J end lost 2 bases, and 11 bases lay between the germline ends.

This chain connects TRBV6-1 to TRBJ2-3; D ambiguous. Germline CDR1 MNHNS, CDR2 SASEGT. The ends were cut back, 7 bases at V and 2 bases at J, with 10 bases in the middle. This CDR3 has 13 amino acids. In DNA form, the CDR3 reads TGTGCCAGCATCAAACGGCCCACAGATACGCAGTATTTT. Translation: CASIKRPTDTQYF.